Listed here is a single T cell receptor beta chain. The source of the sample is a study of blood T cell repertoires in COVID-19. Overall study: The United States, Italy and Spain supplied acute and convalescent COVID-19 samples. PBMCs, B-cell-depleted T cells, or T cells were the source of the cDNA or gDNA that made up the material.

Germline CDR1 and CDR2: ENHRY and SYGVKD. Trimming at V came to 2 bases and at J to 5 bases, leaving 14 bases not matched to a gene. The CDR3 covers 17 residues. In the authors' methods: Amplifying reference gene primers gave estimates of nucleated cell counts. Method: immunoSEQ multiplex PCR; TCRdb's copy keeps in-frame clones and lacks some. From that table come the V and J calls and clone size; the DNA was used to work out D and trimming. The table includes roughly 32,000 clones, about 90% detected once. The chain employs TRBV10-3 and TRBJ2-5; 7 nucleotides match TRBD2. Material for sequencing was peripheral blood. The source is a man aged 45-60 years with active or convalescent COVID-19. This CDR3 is CAISEPAGLVPSETQYF. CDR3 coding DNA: TGTGCCATCAGTGAGCCCGCCGGACTAGTTCCGTCGGAGACCCAGTACTTC.